This T cell receptor (beta chain) emerged from a study of blood T cells in healthy people across ages. Study-wide findings and caveats: Unsorted PBMC input precluded a conclusive naive versus antigen-experienced comparison.

This clonotype was observed a few times. Its antigen is still unknown. A sample-barcoded 5' primer and a J-beta primer mix were used in a second PCR of about 7 to 12 cycles. TCRdb recomputed calls from the 5' RACE reads with MiXCR, one row per CDR3 protein. The data show hundreds of thousands of distinct CDR3 sequences, approximately 49% seen once. Per the germline V gene, CDR1 is LGHNA and CDR2 is YNFKEQ. The CDR3 consists of 17 residues. Unmatched junction bases numbered 5, after V lost 1 base and J lost 0 bases. The TCR sequence derives from a man aged 25-40 years in good health. Sequencing was performed on blood. The J gene is TRBJ2-3, the V gene TRBV4-2, with 9 positions matching TRBD1. The CDR3 here is CASSQAAGTGSTDTQYF. DNA of the CDR3: TGTGCCAGCAGCCAAGCAGCAGGGACAGGGAGCACAGATACGCAGTATTTT.